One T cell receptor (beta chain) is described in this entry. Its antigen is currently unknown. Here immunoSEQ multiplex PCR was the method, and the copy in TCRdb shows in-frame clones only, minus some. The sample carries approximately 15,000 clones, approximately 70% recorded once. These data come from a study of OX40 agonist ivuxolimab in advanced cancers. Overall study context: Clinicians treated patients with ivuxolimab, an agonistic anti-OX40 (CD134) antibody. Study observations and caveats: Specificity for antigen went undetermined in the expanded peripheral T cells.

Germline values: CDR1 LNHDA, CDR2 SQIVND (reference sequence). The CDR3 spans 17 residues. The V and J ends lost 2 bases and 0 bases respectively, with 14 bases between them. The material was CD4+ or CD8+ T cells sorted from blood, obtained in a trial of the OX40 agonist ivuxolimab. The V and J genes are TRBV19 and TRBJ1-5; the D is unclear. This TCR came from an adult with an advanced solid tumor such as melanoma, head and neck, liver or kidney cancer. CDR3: CASSISSGRDSNQPQHF. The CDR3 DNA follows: TGTGCCAGTAGTATATCTTCAGGACGAGATAGCAATCAGCCCCAGCATTTT.